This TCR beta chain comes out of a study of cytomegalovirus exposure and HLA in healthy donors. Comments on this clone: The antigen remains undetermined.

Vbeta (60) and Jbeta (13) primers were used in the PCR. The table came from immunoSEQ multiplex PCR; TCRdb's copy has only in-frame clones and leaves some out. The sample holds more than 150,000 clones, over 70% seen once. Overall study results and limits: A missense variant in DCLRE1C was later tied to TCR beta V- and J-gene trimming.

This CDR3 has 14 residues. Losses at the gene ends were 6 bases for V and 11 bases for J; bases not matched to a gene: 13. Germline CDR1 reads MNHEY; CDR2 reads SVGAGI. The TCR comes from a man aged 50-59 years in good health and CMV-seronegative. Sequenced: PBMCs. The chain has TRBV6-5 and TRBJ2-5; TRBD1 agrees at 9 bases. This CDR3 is CASSRGQGLGEQYF. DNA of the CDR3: TGTGCCAGCAGCCGCGGACAGGGGCTCGGGGAGCAGTACTTC.